The entry below gives a single T cell receptor beta chain sequence along with its context. The data belong to a study of cytomegalovirus exposure and HLA in healthy donors. PCR employed 60 Vbeta and 13 Jbeta primers. Using immunoSEQ multiplex PCR, the repertoire was profiled, and TCRdb retains in-frame clones only, with some absent. Of 100,000 to 150,000 clones listed, around 73% are singletons. J lost 4 bases, V lost 0 bases, and 2 bases had no gene match. There are 13 residues in the CDR3. Germline CDR1 reads GTSNPN; CDR2 reads SVGIG (reference sequence). The sequenced sample was PBMCs. This chain connects TRBV30 to TRBJ1-2; the match to TRBD1 covers 7 bases. The sequence derives from a human donor in good health. The CDR3 DNA follows: TGTGCCTGGAGTGTACGACAGGGCTATGGCTACACCTTC. Protein sequence: CAWSVRQGYGYTF.